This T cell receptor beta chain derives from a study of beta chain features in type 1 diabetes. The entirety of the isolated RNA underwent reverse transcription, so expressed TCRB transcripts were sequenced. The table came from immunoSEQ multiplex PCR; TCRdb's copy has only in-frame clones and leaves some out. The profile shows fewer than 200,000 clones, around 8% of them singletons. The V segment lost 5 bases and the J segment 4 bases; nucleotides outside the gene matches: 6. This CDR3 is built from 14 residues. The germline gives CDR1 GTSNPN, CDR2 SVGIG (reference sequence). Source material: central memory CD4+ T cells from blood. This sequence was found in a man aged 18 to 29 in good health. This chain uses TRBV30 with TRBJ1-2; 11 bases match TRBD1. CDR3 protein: CAWDPGTGGYGYTF. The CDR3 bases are TGTGCCTGGGATCCCGGGACAGGGGGCTATGGCTACACCTTC.